A single sample gave rise to the 27 T cell receptor beta chains below, sequenced in a study of blood T cell repertoires in COVID-19 (dated by TCRdb to 2020 to 2022). Receptor amplification or capture employed the immunoSEQ multiplex PCR assay. TCRdb took over this immuneACCESS table, retaining in-frame rearrangements with V and J assigned. Such tables are incomplete; in checked studies, under half of the missing clones stem from an unresolved V gene, and the remainder is unexplained. This sample lists tens of thousands of clones; around nine tenths were detected once. The ten most abundant clones make up approximately 7% of the sample. The sample taken for sequencing was peripheral blood. Source of these receptors: a human donor with active COVID-19. The donor label of this sample is uncertain.

The J gene is TRBJ2-5, the V gene TRBV19; a possible D gene is TRBD2 (6 bases). Germline CDR1 and CDR2: LNHDA and SQIVND (reference sequence). This CDR3 spans 15 amino acids. V lost 3 bases to trimming and J lost 0 bases, with 11 bases between them. The CDR3 DNA reads TGTGCCAGTAGTATGTCGGGAGCGTACCAAGAGACCCAGTACTTC. It codes for CASSMSGAYQETQYF.

This chain connects TRBV9 to TRBJ2-1, with a possible D match to TRBD1 (6 bases). V was cut by 1 base and J by 10 bases, with 12 bases left in between. The CDR3 extends over 13 amino acids. Looked up from germline, CDR1 is SGDLS and CDR2 is YYNGEE. The CDR3 loop is CASSVYRVGEQFF. In DNA form, the CDR3 reads TGTGCCAGCAGCGTATACAGGGTAGGGGAGCAGTTCTTC.

The chain recombines TRBV25-1 with TRBJ1-6, with 9 bases lining up with TRBD1. The germline CDR1 and CDR2 sequences are MGHDK and SYGVNS. The CDR3 runs to 16 residues. The junction had 11 bases not matched to a gene; V was cut back by 6 bases and J by 8 bases. CDR3 sequence reads: CASRATGGAWDSPLHF. CDR3 bases: TGTGCCAGCAGGGCTACAGGGGGCGCTTGGGATTCACCCCTCCACTTT.

A remark on this clone: Its ends do not fully match the called genes, so a read error is possible. The chain couples TRBV7-7 to TRBJ2-3; D remains ambiguous. Germline lookup yields CDR1 SSHAT and CDR2 FNYEAQ (reference sequence). The CDR3 is 15 residues long. This chain's CDR3 is CASSPKTHPGDTQYF. The CDR3 DNA reads TGTGCTAGCAGCCCTAAGACCCACCCGGGAGATACGCAGTATTTT.

The chain couples TRBV27 to TRBJ2-2; tentative D call: TRBD1 (5 bases). Germline CDR1 reads MNHEY; CDR2 reads SMNVEV (reference sequence). Trimming cost V 6 bases and J 6 bases, with 11 bases left between them. This CDR3 has 13 residues. CDR3 coding DNA: TGTGCCAGCAGAGTAACAGGCCCCGGGGAGCTGTTTTTT. Its translation is CASRVTGPGELFF.

The genes are TRBV7-3 and TRBJ2-1, with 8 bases fitting TRBD1. CDR3 length: 15 residues. Trimming at V came to 4 bases and at J to 4 bases, leaving 6 bases not matched to a gene. Germline V CDR1 and CDR2: SGHTA, FQGTGA. CDR3 DNA sequence: TGTGCCAGCAGCTCCGGACAGGGTTTGTACAATGAGCAGTTCTTC. It codes for CASSSGQGLYNEQFF.

The chain uses TRBV28 and TRBJ1-5; D not resolved. Germline V gene lookup returns CDR1 MDHEN and CDR2 SYDVKM. V was trimmed by 6 bases and J by 0 bases, leaving 9 bases between them. CDR3 length: 14 amino acids. This chain's CDR3 is CASSGLYSNQPQHF. In DNA form, the CDR3 reads TGTGCCAGCAGCGGTCTCTATAGCAATCAGCCCCAGCATTTT.

This chain links TRBV12-3 or TRBV12-4 with TRBJ2-1; 7 nucleotides match TRBD1. This CDR3 spans 13 amino acids. V lost 8 bases and J lost 5; bases outside the gene matches: 6. CDR3 residues: CASGTASNNEQFF. In DNA, the CDR3 is TGTGCCAGCGGGACAGCCTCTAACAATGAGCAGTTCTTC.

The DNA of the CDR3 is TGTGCCAGTCATTCTTCCGGGGGACAGGGTTCCCAGCCCCAGCATTTT. Protein sequence: CASHSSGGQGSQPQHF. J is TRBJ1-5 and V is TRBV19, with 9 bases aligning to TRBD1. With 8 bases clipped from V and 7 bases from J, the junction kept 15 bases outside the gene matches. This CDR3 spans 16 amino acids. The germline V gene encodes CDR1 LNHDA and CDR2 SQIVND (reference sequence).

This clone was found a few times. The J gene is TRBJ2-2, the V gene TRBV11-3, with D tentatively TRBD1 (7 bases). Deletions cut 1 base from V and 7 bases from J, with 13 bases between. The CDR3 consists of 15 residues. CDR1 SGHNT and CDR2 YENEEA come from the germline V gene. The CDR3 sequence is CASSLGQGGVGELFF. Here the CDR3 DNA reads TGTGCCAGCAGCTTAGGACAGGGAGGTGTCGGGGAGCTGTTTTTT.

The chain is built from TRBV12-3 or TRBV12-4 and TRBJ2-7, with a tentative D call TRBD2 (6 bases). The length of the CDR3 is 13 residues. Trimming left V 5 bases short and J 6 bases short, with 14 bases between. Here the CDR3 reads CASSRDFGTEQYF. The CDR3, as DNA: TGTGCCAGCAGTCGGGACTTCGGAACCGAGCAGTACTTC.

V gene TRBV5-1 combines with J gene TRBJ1-3, with D unresolved. Germline V CDR1 and CDR2: SGHRS, YFSETQ. CDR3 length equals 17 residues. Trimming stripped 4 bases from V and 0 bases from J, with 17 bases between. The CDR3 nucleotides are TGCGCCAGCAGCCTTGCTTACGGAGGTAGCTCTGGAAACACCATATATTTT. Its protein product is CASSLAYGGSSGNTIYF.

This chain connects TRBV6-5 to TRBJ2-7; D possibly corresponds to TRBD1 (6 bases). V lost 8 bases and J lost 3, with 14 bases in between. CDR1 MNHEY and CDR2 SVGAGI come from the germline V gene. The CDR3 contains 13 residues. The CDR3: CASRGQGNYEQYF. DNA of the CDR3: TGTGCCAGCCGAGGCCAGGGGAACTACGAGCAGTACTTC.

The chain links TRBV5-5 to TRBJ2-3; 10 bases are a match to TRBD1. Unmatched junction bases numbered 4, after V lost 3 bases and J lost 3 bases. The germline V gene encodes CDR1 SGHKS and CDR2 YYEKEE (reference sequence). The length of the CDR3 is 15 residues. The CDR3 DNA sequence: TGTGCCAGCAGCTCCGGGACAGGGGTGACAGATACGCAGTATTTT. Translating it yields CASSSGTGVTDTQYF.

This clone was detected a few times. The V and J genes are TRBV5-6 and TRBJ2-3, with a weak D call TRBD1 (6 bases). The germline V gene encodes CDR1 SGHDT and CDR2 YYEEEE. With 3 bases removed from V and 5 bases from J, the gap between germline ends came to 19 bases. This CDR3 region has 16 residues. Here the CDR3 reads CASSSILDRVEDTQYF. The CDR3 bases are TGTGCCAGCAGCTCGATCCTGGACAGAGTCGAAGATACGCAGTATTTT.

This clone was seen a single time. The rearrangement uses TRBV28 and TRBJ2-7, with 8 bases fitting TRBD1. The CDR3 contains 11 residues. The V gene end was trimmed by 6 bases and the J gene end by 12 bases; junction bases not matched to a gene: 7. Germline CDR1 and CDR2: MDHEN and SYDVKM. The CDR3 coding sequence is TGTGCCAGCAGCCCCGGACAGGGACTGTACTTC. Translated: CASSPGQGLYF.

The chain uses TRBV7-9 and TRBJ2-6; D may be TRBD1 (5 bases). V was cut by 8 bases and J by 2 bases, with 10 bases left in between. Germline CDR1 SEHNR, CDR2 FQNEAQ (reference sequence). This CDR3 comprises 14 residues. CDR3 amino acids: CASELGAGANVLTF. Here the CDR3 DNA reads TGTGCCAGCGAGTTAGGGGCTGGGGCCAACGTCCTGACTTTC.

The chain recombines TRBV6-5 with TRBJ2-2; D perhaps matches TRBD1 (5 bases). In germline, CDR1 is MNHEY, CDR2 SVGAGI. This CDR3 contains 15 residues. The V end lost 3 bases, the J end lost 4 bases, and 12 bases lay between the germline ends. The CDR3 DNA reads as TGTGCCAGCAGTTATCAGGGTGCCAGCACCGGGGAGCTGTTTTTT. Translation: CASSYQGASTGELFF.

This clone showed up just a few times. This rearrangement joins TRBV7-3 to TRBJ1-1; D gene ambiguous. From germline, CDR1 is SGHTA and CDR2 FQGTGA. This CDR3 has 13 amino acids. Trimming removed 3 bases at V and 3 bases at J, with 8 bases between. CDR3 protein: CASSFGRDTEAFF. DNA of the CDR3: TGTGCCAGCAGCTTTGGTAGAGACACTGAAGCTTTCTTT.

The chain employs TRBV6-5 and TRBJ2-7; the D is unclear. This CDR3 has 14 amino acids. V was trimmed by 8 bases and J by 0 bases, leaving 14 bases between them. The germline V gene has CDR1 MNHEY and CDR2 SVGAGI. The CDR3 region has the DNA TGTGCCAGCCGCCCATCGAGAAGCTCCTACGAGCAGTACTTC. Translated: CASRPSRSSYEQYF.

V gene TRBV2 combines with J gene TRBJ1-5; a weak D match, TRBD1 (6 bases). The ends were cut back, 4 bases at V and 5 bases at J, with 9 bases in the middle. Looked up from germline, CDR1 is SNHLY and CDR2 is FYNNEI. This CDR3 is 13 amino acids long. The CDR3 nucleotides read TGTGCCAGCAGTGTCAGGGGAGATCAGCCCCAGCATTTT. Encoded protein: CASSVRGDQPQHF. The full variable domain, in which reference TRBV2 and TRBJ1-5 provide the parts outside the CDR3, is EPEVTQTPSHQVTQMGQEVILRCVPISNHLYFYWYRQILGQKVEFLVSFYNNEISEKSEIFDDQFSVERPDGSNFTLKIRSTKLEDSAMYFCASSVRGDQPQHFGDGTRLSIL.

The chain recombines TRBV11-3 with TRBJ2-7; D is perhaps TRBD2 (5 bases). Trimming removed 5 bases at V and 7 bases at J, with 15 bases between. This CDR3 is built from 13 residues. CDR1 is SGHNT and CDR2 is YENEEA in the germline V gene. CDR3 in DNA: TGTGCCAGCAGCGATAGACCTCGGGGAGAGCAGTACTTC. This sequence encodes CASSDRPRGEQYF.

The chain has TRBV6-1 and TRBJ2-5, with TRBD1 matching 9 bases. V dropped 3 bases and J dropped 3; count of bases not matched to a gene: 11. The germline CDR1 and CDR2 sequences are MNHNS and SASEGT. The CDR3 is 17 amino acids. The CDR3 bases are TGTGCCAGCAGTGAGAATCATTGGGGACAGGGTGAAGAGACCCAGTACTTC. Its translation is CASSENHWGQGEETQYF.

The chain has TRBV5-1 and TRBJ2-4; D gene ambiguous. Looked up from germline, CDR1 is SGHRS and CDR2 is YFSETQ. V was cut by 0 bases and J by 0 bases, with 7 bases left in between. This CDR3 is 15 amino acids long. The CDR3: CASSLGAGAKNIQYF. The CDR3 nucleotides are TGCGCCAGCAGCTTGGGGGCCGGAGCCAAAAACATTCAGTACTTC.

The V call is TRBV27, the J call TRBJ2-7, with 11 positions matching TRBD1. The V segment lost 5 bases and the J segment 5 bases; nucleotides outside the gene matches: 5. The CDR3 has 14 amino acids. CDR1 is MNHEY and CDR2 is SMNVEV in the germline V gene (reference sequence). The CDR3 region has the DNA TGTGCCAGCAGTGGGACAGGGGGTCAACACGAGCAGTACTTC. This sequence encodes CASSGTGGQHEQYF.

V and J are TRBV19 and TRBJ2-5; 7 bases agree with TRBD2. Germline CDR1 and CDR2: LNHDA and SQIVND (reference sequence). The CDR3 runs 18 residues. The V gene end was trimmed by 5 bases and the J gene end by 4 bases; junction bases not matched to a gene: 19. This CDR3 is CASSASGPSSSFAETQYF. The CDR3 DNA reads TGTGCCAGTAGTGCTAGCGGCCCTAGTTCGTCGTTCGCAGAGACCCAGTACTTC.

The V call is TRBV29-1, the J call TRBJ2-1, with 14 nucleotides matching TRBD2. V shed 6 bases and J 2 bases; nucleotides not matched to a gene: 6. The CDR3 spans 16 residues. Germline-derived CDR1 and CDR2 are SQVTM and ANQGSEA. The CDR3 DNA follows: TGCAGCGTCAGAGGACTAGCGGGAGGTACCTACAATGAGCAGTTCTTC. Its protein is CSVRGLAGGTYNEQFF.